Each of the 9 T cell receptor beta chains below was sequenced from the same sample in a study of blood T cell repertoires in COVID-19. Sequencing used immunoSEQ multiplex PCR; TCRdb keeps in-frame clones, though not all of them. In the table there are around 84,000 clones, 80% of which are singletons. The specimen sequenced was peripheral blood. The receptors here all came from a woman in her thirties or forties with active or convalescent COVID-19.

This chain connects TRBV5-1 to TRBJ1-2, with TRBD1 matching over 8 bases. Germline CDR1 reads SGHRS; CDR2 reads YFSETQ. This CDR3 has 13 amino acids. Trimming cost V 5 bases and J 6 bases; bases outside gene matches: 6. CDR3 sequence reads: CASSLGTGNGYTF. Here the CDR3 DNA reads TGCGCCAGCAGTTTAGGGACAGGCAATGGCTACACCTTC.

The V call is TRBV7-8, the J call TRBJ2-1; the D gene is possibly TRBD2 (5 bases). V lost 5 bases to trimming and J lost 12 bases, with 17 bases between them. Germline loops: CDR1 SGHVS, CDR2 FQNEAQ. The CDR3 loop spans 13 amino acids. CDR3 nucleotide sequence: TGTGCCAGCAGCCCATTCCCGACCGGGGTGCAGTTCTTC. Translating gives CASSPFPTGVQFF.

The CDR3 spells CASSDPRQGGNTGELFF. CDR3 coding DNA: TGTGCCAGCAGTGATCCGCGCCAGGGGGGCAACACCGGGGAGCTGTTTTTT. This sequence joins TRBV2 and TRBJ2-2; D possibly corresponds to TRBD1 (7 bases). CDR1 and CDR2 (germline): SNHLY, FYNNEI. There are 17 residues in the CDR3. V lost 3 bases to trimming and J lost 2 bases, with 16 bases between them.

The CDR3 coding sequence is TGCAGCGCCCTGGGGACAGGGGAAAAAGCCTACAATGAGCAGTTCTTC. Its protein is CSALGTGEKAYNEQFF. The chain joins TRBV29-1 to TRBJ2-1; 10 positions agree with TRBD1. With V trimmed by 7 bases and J by 2 bases, 11 bases remained unmatched. Germline V CDR1 and CDR2: SQVTM, ANQGSEA. This CDR3 is 16 amino acids long.

This chain uses TRBV18 with TRBJ1-2; D perhaps matches TRBD1 (5 bases). V lost 3 bases and J 3 bases, leaving 11 bases between the germline ends. The CDR3 is 14 residues long. Germline CDR1 and CDR2: KGHSH and LQKENI. The CDR3 loop is CASSPPQDYYGYTF. DNA for the CDR3: TGTGCCAGCTCACCGCCACAGGATTACTATGGCTACACCTTC.

The rearrangement links TRBV19 to TRBJ2-7, with a weak D call TRBD1 (6 bases). The germline gives CDR1 LNHDA, CDR2 SQIVND (reference sequence). There are 14 residues in the CDR3. The ends were cut back, 8 bases at V and 5 bases at J, with 19 bases in the middle. The CDR3 here is CASGTPGRVHEQYF. In nucleotides, the CDR3 is TGTGCCAGTGGGACACCGGGACGAGTCCACGAGCAGTACTTC.

This chain uses TRBV10-3 with TRBJ1-2; the D gene is possibly TRBD1 (6 bases). Trimming cost V 10 bases and J 3 bases, with 12 bases left between them. There are 12 residues in the CDR3. Germline V gene data show CDR1 as ENHRY and CDR2 as SYGVKD. The CDR3 sequence: CATWGGDYGYTF. The CDR3 nucleotides are TGTGCCACCTGGGGGGGCGACTATGGCTACACCTTC.

The rearrangement links TRBV3-1 (or the pseudogene TRBV3-2) to TRBJ1-5, with D possibly being TRBD1 (5 bases). Germline CDR1 reads LGHDT; CDR2 reads YNNKEL (reference sequence). The ends were cut back, 1 base at V and 5 bases at J, with 6 bases in the middle. The CDR3 totals 13 residues. CDR3 DNA sequence: TGTGCCAGCAGCCAAGGCAGGGATCAGCCCCAGCATTTT. Translated: CASSQGRDQPQHF.

The rearrangement uses TRBV27 and TRBJ2-3; 8 nucleotides align to TRBD1. With V trimmed by 2 bases and J by 5 bases, 0 bases remained unmatched. This CDR3 comprises 13 residues. In germline, CDR1 is MNHEY, CDR2 SMNVEV (reference sequence). The CDR3 sequence is CASSLDRGDTQYF. As DNA, the CDR3 is TGTGCCAGCAGTTTAGACAGGGGAGATACGCAGTATTTT.